This T cell receptor (beta chain) was profiled in a study of T-cell memory formation after mild COVID-19. Study findings and constraints: While clones contracting from day 15 to 85 were balanced between CD4 and CD8, later expanders leaned CD4+. Second-wave clones that peaked on day 37 lacked confirmed SARS-CoV-2 specificity.

In germline, CDR1 is MNHEY, CDR2 SMNVEV (reference sequence). CDR3 length: 12 amino acids. Trimming left V 6 bases short and J 7 bases short, with 12 bases between. The table lists this clonotype with a few counts. What it recognizes is unknown. Amplification by 5'RACE using constant-segment primers produced TCR alpha and TCR beta cDNA libraries that carried sample barcodes and UMIs. TCRdb processed the 5' RACE reads anew with MiXCR; each CDR3 protein has one entry. The sample contains 450,000 to 650,000 distinct CDR3 sequences, more than 15% of which appear only once. The V gene is TRBV27, the J gene TRBJ1-2; D gene uncertain. This receptor was identified in an adult woman who had mild COVID-19 (a few samples of this study predate the infection). Cell type and time point are not known. Source material: PBMCs or a T cell subset sorted from them (not recorded which). The CDR3 reads CASREIGGGYTF. As DNA, the CDR3 is TGTGCCAGCAGGGAAATCGGTGGTGGCTACACCTTC.